The 29 T cell receptor beta chains below come from one sample, sequenced in a study of beta chain features in type 1 diabetes. Findings of the study overall: Among patients with Type 1 diabetes, TCRB CDR3s were moderately but significantly shorter in every one of the four CD4+ subsets.

Reverse transcription of all isolated RNA meant that expressed TCRB transcripts were sequenced. Method: immunoSEQ multiplex PCR; TCRdb's copy keeps in-frame clones and lacks some. Found here are hundreds of thousands of clones, around 9.7% of them singletons; the top ten hold around 1%. For these TCRs, the target antigens are not known. Source material: central memory CD4+ T cells from blood. The receptors were gathered from a man aged 25 to 45 with type 1 diabetes.

This clone was seen more than once but under ten times. The gene calls are TRBV28 and TRBJ2-3; D is unclear. The germline V gene has CDR1 MDHEN and CDR2 SYDVKM. V was shortened by 4 bases and J by 1 base, with 6 bases between the two germline ends. The CDR3 is 13 residues long. The CDR3: CASSSSGTDTQYF. CDR3 in DNA: TGTGCCAGCAGTTCTTCAGGCACAGATACGCAGTATTTT.

V and J are TRBV5-1 and TRBJ1-2; a weak D match, TRBD1 (5 bases). This CDR3 has 13 amino acids. Germline V gene sequence: CDR1 SGHRS, CDR2 YFSETQ. V was pared by 2 bases and J by 1 base, with 6 bases between. The CDR3 here is CASSLQVNYGYTF. Here the CDR3 DNA reads TGCGCCAGCAGCTTACAGGTTAACTATGGCTACACCTTC.

This clone has a handful of counts. The chain uses TRBV30 and TRBJ1-4; D unresolved. This CDR3 spans 12 amino acids. Germline V gives CDR1 GTSNPN, CDR2 SVGIG (reference sequence). The V end was cut by 0 bases, the J end by 10 bases, with 9 bases between. CDR3: CAWSVKAGKLFF. CDR3 coding DNA: TGTGCCTGGAGTGTCAAGGCGGGAAAACTGTTTTTT.

On this clone: Other DNA sequences in this sample translate to the same CDR3. The V call is TRBV28, the J call TRBJ1-5; D not certain. The germline V and J ends were trimmed by 6 bases and 2 bases, with 11 bases remaining between them. Germline values: CDR1 MDHEN, CDR2 SYDVKM. This CDR3 contains 14 residues. The CDR3 here is CASRRSGGNQPQHF. The CDR3 region has the DNA TGTGCCAGCAGAAGATCAGGAGGCAATCAGCCCCAGCATTTT.

This clone has a handful of counts. The rearrangement uses TRBV7-9 and TRBJ2-7; perhaps TRBD1 as D (5 bases). Per the germline V gene, CDR1 is SEHNR and CDR2 is FQNEAQ (reference sequence). The V gene lost 4 bases and the J gene lost 6 bases, with 16 bases spanning the gap. The CDR3 extends over 14 amino acids. CDR3 region: CASSYSSGSVEQYF. CDR3 nucleotides: TGTGCCAGCAGCTACTCGTCAGGGTCCGTCGAGCAGTACTTC.

The chain employs TRBV27 and TRBJ2-7; no firm D call. This CDR3 spans 17 amino acids. Trimming took off 3 bases at V and 0 bases at J, with 18 bases between the two ends. Germline CDR1 MNHEY, CDR2 SMNVEV (reference sequence). The CDR3 sequence: CASSFPPETVYSYEQYF. The CDR3 DNA sequence: TGTGCCAGCAGTTTCCCCCCCGAAACAGTGTACTCCTACGAGCAGTACTTC.

There are a few counts of this clone. The chain employs TRBV20-1 and TRBJ2-1, with D unresolved. CDR1 and CDR2 from the germline V gene are DFQATT and SNEGSKA (reference sequence). The CDR3 is 10 amino acids. Trimming took 8 bases from V and 6 from J, leaving 8 bases between them. CDR3 residues: CSLVSNEQFF. CDR3 DNA sequence: TGCAGTCTAGTGAGCAATGAGCAGTTCTTC.

This clone was detected only a few times. The genes are TRBV4-1 and TRBJ2-2; 12 nucleotides agree with TRBD2. Losses at the gene ends were 1 base for V and 8 bases for J; bases not matched to a gene: 2. The CDR3 consists of 15 residues. The germline gives CDR1 MGHRA, CDR2 YSYEKL. CDR3 nucleotides: TGCGCCAGCAGCCAAGGGACTAGCGGGGTTGGGGAGCTGTTTTTT. Encoded protein: CASSQGTSGVGELFF.

V is TRBV5-6 and J is TRBJ1-2; unclear D gene. The V end was cut by 3 bases, the J end by 1 base, with 7 bases between. This CDR3 is 13 amino acids long. Germline V gene lookup returns CDR1 SGHDT and CDR2 YYEEEE. CDR3 region: CASSSGLNYGYTF. DNA of the CDR3: TGTGCCAGCAGCTCCGGACTTAACTATGGCTACACCTTC.

V and J are TRBV23-1 and TRBJ1-4, with D possibly matching TRBD1 (5 bases). TRBV23-1 is placed among ORFs of uncertain function. CDR3 size: 15 residues. Trimming removed 8 bases at V and 8 bases at J, with 21 bases between. For the CDR3, the DNA is TGCGCCAGCGCGGGACCCCAGGGTCCCCAAGAAAAACTGTTTTTT. This encodes CASAGPQGPQEKLFF.

This clone occurred many times. The chain recombines TRBV2 with TRBJ2-4; D call uncertain. V was clipped by 11 bases and J by 3 bases, with 8 bases between them. Germline CDR1 reads SNHLY; CDR2 reads FYNNEI. The CDR3 loop spans 11 amino acids. In DNA, the CDR3 is TGTGCCGCAGCCAACAAAAACATTCAGTACTTC. Translated, it gives CAAANKNIQYF.

This clone was counted only a few times. The V and J genes are TRBV6-6 and TRBJ2-5; 7 bases match TRBD1. Germline lookup yields CDR1 MNHNY and CDR2 SVGAGI (reference sequence). This CDR3 spans 14 amino acids. J was trimmed by 9 bases and V by 6 bases; bases with no gene match: 13. The CDR3 spells CASSRPPGTDAQYF. The DNA for the CDR3 is TGTGCCAGCAGCCGACCGCCTGGGACAGACGCCCAGTACTTC.

At least ten counts were recorded for this clone. CDR3 coding DNA: TGCGCCAGCAGTCACCGACCCGGGACAGGGGGCCCGAGCAATCAGCCCCAGCATTTT. Its protein product is CASSHRPGTGGPSNQPQHF. The chain combines TRBV23-1 with TRBJ1-5, with TRBD1 identical over 12 bases. TRBV23-1 is recorded as an ORF, its role being uncertain. This CDR3 comprises 19 residues. J was trimmed by 1 base and V by 3 bases; bases with no gene match: 10.

Only a few counts were recorded for this clone. This chain links TRBV5-1 with TRBJ2-5, with D tentatively TRBD1 or TRBD2 (5 bases each). V gave up 0 bases and J gave up 4 bases, with 19 bases separating them. Germline CDR1 is SGHRS and CDR2 is YFSETQ. The CDR3 is 17 residues long. CDR3 residues: CASSLDRQPGSGETQYF. DNA of the CDR3: TGCGCCAGCAGCTTGGACAGACAGCCGGGGTCGGGAGAGACCCAGTACTTC.

The rearrangement joins TRBV9 to TRBJ2-3; 12 positions match TRBD2. The CDR3 sequence is 16 residues long. V trimming: 0 bases; J trimming: 6 bases; junction bases outside the gene matches: 5. In germline, CDR1 is SGDLS, CDR2 YYNGEE. The CDR3 region is CASSVDLAGGLDTQYF. The CDR3 DNA follows: TGTGCCAGCAGCGTAGATCTAGCGGGGGGGCTGGATACGCAGTATTTT.

This chain connects TRBV2 to TRBJ2-1, with 9 bases fitting TRBD2. Germline trimming cut 7 bases from V and 14 bases from J; bases unmatched to any gene: 15. The CDR3 has 14 amino acids. Germline CDR1 is SNHLY and CDR2 is FYNNEI. The CDR3 DNA is TGTGCCAGCAACTGGGTAGCGGGGGATGAAAGGAAGTTCTTC. Its protein is CASNWVAGDERKFF.

This clone has just a few counts. This sequence joins TRBV7-6 and TRBJ1-1, with 7 bases lining up with TRBD1. This CDR3 contains 14 residues. From germline, CDR1 is SGHVS and CDR2 FNYEAQ. V lost 4 bases to trimming and J lost 0 bases; unmatched junction nucleotides: 2. DNA for the CDR3: TGTGCCAGCAGCTCGACAGGGATGAACACTGAAGCTTTCTTT. Protein product: CASSSTGMNTEAFF. Filled out from reference TRBV7-6 and TRBJ1-1, the complete variable domain reads GAGVSQSPRYKVTKRGQDVALRCDPISGHVSLYWYRQALGQGPEFLTYFNYEAQQDKSGLPNDRFSAERPEGSISTLTIQRTEQRDSAMYRCASSSTGMNTEAFFGQGTRLTVV.

The DNA for the CDR3 is TGTGCCAGCAGCACGAGAGTCGAGCAGTACTTC. Encoded protein: CASSTRVEQYF. This rearrangement joins TRBV11-2 to TRBJ2-7; no reliable D call. In germline, CDR1 is SGHAT, CDR2 FQNNGV. The V end lost 5 bases, the J end lost 6 bases, and 8 bases lay between the germline ends. The CDR3 is 11 residues long.

This clone has only a few counts. The genes are TRBV5-6 and TRBJ2-3; no clear D. The CDR3 is 14 amino acids. Trimming left V 5 bases short and J 2 bases short, with 12 bases between. The V gene's germline CDR1 is SGHDT and CDR2 YYEEEE. The CDR3 spells CASSSVDDTDTQYF. The CDR3, as DNA: TGTGCCAGCAGTTCCGTGGATGACACAGATACGCAGTATTTT.

J is TRBJ1-2 and V is TRBV5-1, with 7 bases that match TRBD1. The CDR3 has 13 amino acids. Germline CDR1 reads SGHRS; CDR2 reads YFSETQ. V gave up 4 bases and J gave up 4 bases; unmatched junction bases: 4. The CDR3 nucleotides read TGCGCCAGCAGCCCCTGGGACAGCTATGGCTACACCTTC. It codes for CASSPWDSYGYTF.

This clone was seen only a few times. The rearrangement uses TRBV4-3 and TRBJ1-6; 7 bases fit TRBD1. Germline values: CDR1 LGHNA, CDR2 YSLEER. V lost 4 bases to trimming and J lost 1 base; unmatched junction nucleotides: 4. The CDR3 spans 16 residues. Here the CDR3 reads CASSPRTGSYNSPLHF. The CDR3 DNA is TGCGCCAGCAGCCCGAGGACAGGTTCCTATAATTCACCCCTCCACTTT.

This clone showed up just a few times. This rearrangement joins TRBV25-1 to TRBJ1-4; 7 positions match TRBD1. This CDR3 has 13 amino acids. CDR1 MGHDK and CDR2 SYGVNS come from the germline V gene. V lost 5 bases to trimming and J lost 6 bases; unmatched junction nucleotides: 3. In DNA, the CDR3 is TGTGCCAGCAGTTCAGGGGGAGATGAAAAACTGTTTTTT. Translated, it gives CASSSGGDEKLFF.

This clone was detected only a few times. V and J are TRBV19 and TRBJ1-5; TRBD1 matches at 7 bases. Germline-derived CDR1 and CDR2 are LNHDA and SQIVND (reference sequence). J was trimmed by 1 base and V by 6 bases; bases with no gene match: 6. The CDR3 extends over 15 amino acids. The CDR3 DNA reads TGTGCCAGTAGAAAAGGACAGGACAGCAATCAGCCCCAGCATTTT. The encoded protein is CASRKGQDSNQPQHF.

This clone was detected a few times. The chain is built from TRBV13 and TRBJ2-5, with 9 positions matching TRBD2. There are 15 residues in the CDR3. Germline V gene lookup returns CDR1 PRHDT and CDR2 FYEKMQ (reference sequence). The junction had 10 bases not matched to a gene; V was cut back by 5 bases and J by 6 bases. The CDR3 bases are TGTGCCAGCAGCCGCGGGGGGGCCGGCGAGAAGACCCAGTACTTC. This gives the protein CASSRGGAGEKTQYF.

The table lists this clone with a few counts. The chain employs TRBV7-2 and TRBJ2-3; TRBD2 matches at 10 bases. CDR1 and CDR2 (germline): SGHTA, FQGNSA. The ends lost 1 base at V and 5 bases at J; junction bases unmatched: 3. The length of the CDR3 is 15 residues. The CDR3 loop is CASSLGLAGRDTQYF. DNA of the CDR3: TGTGCCAGCAGCTTAGGACTAGCGGGTCGAGATACGCAGTATTTT.

This sequence joins TRBV23-1 and TRBJ1-2, with TRBD1 identical over 9 bases. TRBV23-1 is reported as an ORF; its role is uncertain. This CDR3 is 17 amino acids long. V dropped 0 bases and J dropped 6; count of bases not matched to a gene: 11. As DNA, the CDR3 is TGCGCCAGCAGTCAATCCTTAAGGGACAGGGCGGTCCATGGCTACACCTTC. Residues: CASSQSLRDRAVHGYTF.

This clone was found a few times. The chain recombines TRBV7-2 with TRBJ2-5, with a weak D call TRBD2 (5 bases). V lost 6 bases and J lost 5, with 13 bases in between. The germline V gene has CDR1 SGHTA and CDR2 FQGNSA. CDR3 size: 13 residues. CDR3 in DNA: TGTGCCAGCAGATTTGGAGGCGGGGAGACCCAGTACTTC. This codes for CASRFGGGETQYF. Full variable domain (outside the CDR3, taken from reference TRBV7-2 and TRBJ2-5): GAGVSQSPSNKVTEKGKDVELRCDPISGHTALYWYRQSLGQGLEFLIYFQGNSAPDKSGLPSDRFSAERTGGSVSTLTIQRTQQEDSAVYLCASRFGGGETQYFGPGTRLLVL.

This clone was seen more than once but under ten times. V usage is TRBV7-2 and J usage is TRBJ1-4, with D hard to call. This CDR3 region has 11 residues. V lost 6 bases to trimming and J lost 5 bases, with 4 bases between them. Germline V gene data show CDR1 as SGHTA and CDR2 as FQGNSA. CDR3 protein: CASRLNEKLFF. Written as DNA, the CDR3 is TGTGCCAGCAGGCTAAATGAAAAACTGTTTTTT.

This clone was observed a handful of times. This sequence joins TRBV2 and TRBJ1-2, with D uncertain. The ends were cut back, 0 bases at V and 8 bases at J, with 10 bases in the middle. From germline, CDR1 is SNHLY and CDR2 FYNNEI. The length of the CDR3 is 13 residues. The CDR3 loop reads CASSEAPGVGYTF. CDR3 DNA sequence: TGTGCCAGCAGTGAAGCTCCAGGTGTGGGCTACACCTTC. The full variable domain, rest sourced from reference TRBV2 and TRBJ1-2, is EPEVTQTPSHQVTQMGQEVILRCVPISNHLYFYWYRQILGQKVEFLVSFYNNEISEKSEIFDDQFSVERPDGSNFTLKIRSTKLEDSAMYFCASSEAPGVGYTFGSGTRLTVV.